This T cell receptor beta chain was recorded in a study of blood T cell repertoires in COVID-19. As handled by the study authors: Amplification of reference gene primers provided the estimated nucleated cell counts. Libraries were prepared by immunoSEQ multiplex PCR; TCRdb keeps only in-frame clonotypes and omits some of them. The DNA was the basis for D and trimming; V, J and clone size are from that table. The data contain approximately 120,000 clones, around 78% of them singletons. CDR1 is MNHEY, CDR2 SVGAGI, per germline. This CDR3 is 13 amino acids long. V lost 0 bases to trimming and J lost 5 bases, with 8 bases between them.

The rearrangement uses TRBV6-5 and TRBJ2-7; D not certain. The sample comprised peripheral blood. This TCR came from a human donor in a cohort sampled during active COVID-19. For the CDR3, the DNA is TGTGCCAGCAGTTACTCGATGAGGAACGAGCAGTACTTC. Translated, it gives CASSYSMRNEQYF.